This TCR beta chain was profiled in a study of T cell changes during pregnancy in multiple sclerosis. The CDR3 covers 16 residues. Germline trimming cut 5 bases from V and 4 bases from J; bases unmatched to any gene: 10. Looked up from germline, CDR1 is SGHTA and CDR2 is FQGNSA. Some clones are missing from TCRdb's copy, which holds only in-frame ones; the method was immunoSEQ multiplex PCR. The sample carries around 92,000 clones, 94% recorded once. The starting material was peripheral blood, obtained in the third trimester of pregnancy. This chain connects TRBV7-2 to TRBJ2-7, with 11 nucleotides matching TRBD2. The clonotype originates from a female donor with multiple sclerosis, enrolled in a pregnancy study. CDR3 protein: CASSRTGLAVQYEQYF. CDR3 sequence (DNA): TGTGCCAGCAGCCGAACGGGACTAGCGGTCCAATACGAGCAGTACTTC.